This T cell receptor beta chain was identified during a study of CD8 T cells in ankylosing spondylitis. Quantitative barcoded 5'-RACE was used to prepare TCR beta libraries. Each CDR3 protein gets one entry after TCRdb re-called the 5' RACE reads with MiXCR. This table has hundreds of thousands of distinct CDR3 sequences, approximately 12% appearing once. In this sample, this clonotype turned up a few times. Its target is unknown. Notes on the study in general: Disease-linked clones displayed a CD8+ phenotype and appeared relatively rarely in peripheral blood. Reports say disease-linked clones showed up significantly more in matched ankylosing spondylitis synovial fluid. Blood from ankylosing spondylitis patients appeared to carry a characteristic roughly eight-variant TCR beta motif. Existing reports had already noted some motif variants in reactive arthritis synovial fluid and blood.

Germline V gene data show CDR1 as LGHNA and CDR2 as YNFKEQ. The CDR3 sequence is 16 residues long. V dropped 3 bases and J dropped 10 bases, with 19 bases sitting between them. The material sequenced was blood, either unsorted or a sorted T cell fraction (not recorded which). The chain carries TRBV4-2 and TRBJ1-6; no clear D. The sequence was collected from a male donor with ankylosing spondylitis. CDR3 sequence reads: CASSHPGPIGRSPLHF. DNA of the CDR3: TGTGCCAGCAGCCACCCCGGGCCGATTGGAAGATCACCCCTCCACTTT.